This TCR beta chain is from a study of cytomegalovirus exposure and HLA in healthy donors. General study results and limits: Later analysis identified 16,951 TCR beta sequences associated with HLA alleles, using a false discovery rate threshold of 0.05. Earlier analysis yielded a pattern in which most TCR beta V segments were productive about 87% or about 30% of the time.

Amplification used 60 Vbeta primers and 13 Jbeta primers. The protocol was immunoSEQ multiplex PCR, while the TCRdb copy is restricted to in-frame clones and leaves out a portion. The table includes 150,000 or so clones, 70% to 90% detected once. A word on this clone: Its antigen is not known.

The CDR3 is made up of 13 amino acids. Trimming removed 10 bases from V and 1 base from J, with 11 bases in between. Per the germline V gene, CDR1 is SNHLY and CDR2 is FYNNEI. This TCR derives from a woman between 18 and 29 years old in good health and CMV-seronegative. The V gene is TRBV2, the J gene TRBJ1-5; D unclear. Sequenced sample: PBMCs. The CDR3 DNA sequence: TGTGCCACCTCAGCGGACAGCAATCAGCCCCAGCATTTT. Protein product: CATSADSNQPQHF. The full variable domain, in which reference TRBV2 and TRBJ1-5 provide the parts outside the CDR3, is EPEVTQTPSHQVTQMGQEVILRCVPISNHLYFYWYRQILGQKVEFLVSFYNNEISEKSEIFDDQFSVERPDGSNFTLKIRSTKLEDSAMYFCATSADSNQPQHFGDGTRLSIL.